The sample holds a few counts of the clone carrying this TCR beta chain. MiXCR, run by TCRdb on the RT-PCR reads, gives a single entry per CDR3 protein. This repertoire shows about 410,000 distinct CDR3 sequences, roughly 17% found once; its top ten account for 6.5% to 7.5%. These data belong to a study of patients and donors after allogeneic stem cell transplantation. The germline V gene has CDR1 LGHNA and CDR2 YNFKEQ. The junction had 12 bases not matched to a gene; V was cut back by 3 bases and J by 7 bases. This CDR3 comprises 16 residues. This clonotype was sampled from a human donor who was either an allogeneic HSCT recipient or a stem cell or donor lymphocyte infusion donor (not recorded which). It is not recorded whose cells these are; they may come from a transplant donor. The chain couples TRBV4-2 to TRBJ2-5; 9 nucleotides agree with TRBD2. Sequenced sample: blood, either unsorted or a sorted T cell fraction (not recorded which). The CDR3 loop reads CASSQDELAGGVTQYF. CDR3 DNA: TGTGCCAGCAGCCAGGATGAACTAGCGGGCGGGGTGACCCAGTACTTC.